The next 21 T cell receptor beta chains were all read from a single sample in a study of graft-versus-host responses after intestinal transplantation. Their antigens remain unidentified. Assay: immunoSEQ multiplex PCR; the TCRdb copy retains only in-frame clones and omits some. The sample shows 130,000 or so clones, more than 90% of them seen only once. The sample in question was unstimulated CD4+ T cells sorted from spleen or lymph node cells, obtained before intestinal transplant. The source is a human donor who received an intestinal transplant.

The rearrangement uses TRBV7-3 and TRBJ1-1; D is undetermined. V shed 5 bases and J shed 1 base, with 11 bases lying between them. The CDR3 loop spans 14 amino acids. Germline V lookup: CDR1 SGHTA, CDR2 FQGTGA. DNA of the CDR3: TGTGCCAGCAGCGCCATGGACGGGAACACTGAAGCTTTCTTT. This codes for CASSAMDGNTEAFF.

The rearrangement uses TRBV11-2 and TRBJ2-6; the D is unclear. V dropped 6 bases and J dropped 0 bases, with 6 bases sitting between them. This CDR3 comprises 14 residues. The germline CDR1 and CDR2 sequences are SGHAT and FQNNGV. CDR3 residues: CASRPTSGANVLTF. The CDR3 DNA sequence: TGTGCCAGCAGACCAACCTCTGGGGCCAACGTCCTGACTTTC.

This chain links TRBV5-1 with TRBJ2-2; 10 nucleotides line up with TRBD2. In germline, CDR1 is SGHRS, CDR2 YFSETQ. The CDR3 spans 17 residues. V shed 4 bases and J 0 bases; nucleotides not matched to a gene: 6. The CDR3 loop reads CASSVLSGGTNTGELFF. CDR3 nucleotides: TGCGCCAGCAGCGTGCTTAGCGGGGGGACGAACACCGGGGAGCTGTTTTTT.

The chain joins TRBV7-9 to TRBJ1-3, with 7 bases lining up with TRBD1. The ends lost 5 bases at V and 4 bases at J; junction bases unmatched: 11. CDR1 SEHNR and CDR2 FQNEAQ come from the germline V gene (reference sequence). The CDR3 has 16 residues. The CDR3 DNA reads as TGTGCCAGCAGCCCGACAAAGGGACAGAAAGGAAACACCATATATTTT. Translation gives CASSPTKGQKGNTIYF.

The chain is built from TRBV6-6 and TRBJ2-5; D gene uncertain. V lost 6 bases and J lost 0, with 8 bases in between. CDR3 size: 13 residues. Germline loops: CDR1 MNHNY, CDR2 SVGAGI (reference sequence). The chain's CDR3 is CASSGPHQETQYF. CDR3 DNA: TGTGCCAGCAGCGGACCCCACCAAGAGACCCAGTACTTC.

CDR3 sequence: CAWSGKRDREGFGGYTF. CDR3 nucleotide sequence: TGTGCCTGGAGTGGAAAGAGGGACAGGGAAGGATTCGGTGGCTACACCTTC. This chain joins TRBV30 and TRBJ1-2, with 9 bases fitting TRBD1. Losses at the gene ends were 1 base for V and 7 bases for J; bases not matched to a gene: 16. The length of the CDR3 is 17 residues. Looked up from germline, CDR1 is GTSNPN and CDR2 is SVGIG (reference sequence). The full variable domain, its missing parts supplied by reference TRBV30 and TRBJ1-2, is SQTIHQWPATLVQPVGSPLSLECTVEGTSNPNLYWYRQAAGRGLQLLFYSVGIGQISSEVPQNLSASRPQDRQFILSSKKLLLSDSGFYLCAWSGKRDREGFGGYTFGSGTRLTVV.

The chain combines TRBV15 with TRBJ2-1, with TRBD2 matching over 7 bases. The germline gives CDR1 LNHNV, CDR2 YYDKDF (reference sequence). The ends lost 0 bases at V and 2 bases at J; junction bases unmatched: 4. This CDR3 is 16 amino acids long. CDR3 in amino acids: CATSRDRGTTYNEQFF. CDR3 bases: TGTGCCACCAGCAGAGATCGGGGGACTACCTACAATGAGCAGTTCTTC.

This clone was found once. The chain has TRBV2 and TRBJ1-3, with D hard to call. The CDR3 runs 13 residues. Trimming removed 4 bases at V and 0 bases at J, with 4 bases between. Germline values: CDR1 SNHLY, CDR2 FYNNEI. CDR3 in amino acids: CASSVSSGNTIYF. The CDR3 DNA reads TGTGCCAGCAGTGTAAGCTCTGGAAACACCATATATTTT.

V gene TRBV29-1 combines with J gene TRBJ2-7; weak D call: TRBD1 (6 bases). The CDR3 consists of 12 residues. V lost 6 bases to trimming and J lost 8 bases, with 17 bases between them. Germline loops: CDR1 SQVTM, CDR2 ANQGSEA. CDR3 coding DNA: TGCAGCGTCGAATTGGACAGAACGAAGCAGTACTTC. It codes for CSVELDRTKQYF.

CDR3 DNA sequence: TGTGCCAGTAGCCTCGCGGGAACCGGAAACACCATATATTTT. It is translated as CASSLAGTGNTIYF. The V call is TRBV19, the J call TRBJ1-3, with D hard to call. V shed 6 bases and J shed 4 bases, with 13 bases lying between them. The CDR3 covers 14 residues. The germline CDR1 and CDR2 sequences are LNHDA and SQIVND (reference sequence).

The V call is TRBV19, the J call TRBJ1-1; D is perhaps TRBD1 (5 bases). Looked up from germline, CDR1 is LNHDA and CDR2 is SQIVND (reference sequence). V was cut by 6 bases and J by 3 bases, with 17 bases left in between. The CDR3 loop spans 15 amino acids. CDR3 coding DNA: TGTGCCAGTAGCTTGCGGGGGAGGGAGGACACTGAAGCTTTCTTT. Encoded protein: CASSLRGREDTEAFF.

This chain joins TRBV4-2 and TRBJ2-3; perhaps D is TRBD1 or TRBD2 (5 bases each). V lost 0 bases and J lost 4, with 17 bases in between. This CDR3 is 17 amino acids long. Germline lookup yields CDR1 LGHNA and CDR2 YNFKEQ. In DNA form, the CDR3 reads TGTGCCAGCAGCCAAGAATCGTGGGGGTTAGGAGCAGATACGCAGTATTTT. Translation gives CASSQESWGLGADTQYF.

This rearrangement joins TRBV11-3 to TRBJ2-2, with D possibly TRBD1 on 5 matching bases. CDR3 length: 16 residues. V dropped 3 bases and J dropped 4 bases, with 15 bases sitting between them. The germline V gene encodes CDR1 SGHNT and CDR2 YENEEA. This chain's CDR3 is CASSFDQGTTTGELFF. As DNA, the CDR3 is TGTGCCAGCAGCTTTGATCAGGGCACCACCACCGGGGAGCTGTTTTTT. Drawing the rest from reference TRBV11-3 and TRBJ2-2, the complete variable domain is EAGVVQSPRYKIIEKKQPVAFWCNPISGHNTLYWYLQNLGQGPELLIRYENEEAVDDSQLPKDRFSAERLKGVDSTLKIQPAELGDSAVYLCASSFDQGTTTGELFFGEGSRLTVL.

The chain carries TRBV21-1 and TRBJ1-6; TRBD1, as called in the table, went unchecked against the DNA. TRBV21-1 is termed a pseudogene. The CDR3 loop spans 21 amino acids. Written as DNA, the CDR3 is TGTGCCAGCAGCACAAAGGTGTGTAGGGGCTCGACCGGTTACTATAATTCACCCCTCCACTTT. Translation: CASSTKVCRGSTGYYNSPLHF.

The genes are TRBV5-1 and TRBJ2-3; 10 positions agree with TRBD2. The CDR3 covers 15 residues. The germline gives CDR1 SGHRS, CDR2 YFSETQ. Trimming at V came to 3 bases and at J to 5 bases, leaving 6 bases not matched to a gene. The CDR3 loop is CASSWQAGGQDTQYF. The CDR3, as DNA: TGCGCCAGCAGCTGGCAAGCGGGGGGGCAAGATACGCAGTATTTT.

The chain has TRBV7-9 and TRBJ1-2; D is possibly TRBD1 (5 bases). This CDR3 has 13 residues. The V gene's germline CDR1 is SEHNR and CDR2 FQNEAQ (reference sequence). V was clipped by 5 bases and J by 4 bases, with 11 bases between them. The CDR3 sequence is CASSPGTFYGYTF. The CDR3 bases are TGTGCCAGCAGCCCTGGGACTTTCTATGGCTACACCTTC.

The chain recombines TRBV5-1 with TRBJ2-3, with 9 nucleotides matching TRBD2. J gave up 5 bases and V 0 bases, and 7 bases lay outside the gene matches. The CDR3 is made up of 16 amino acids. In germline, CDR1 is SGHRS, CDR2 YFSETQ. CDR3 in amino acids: CASSLVAGGLVDTQYF. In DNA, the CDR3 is TGCGCCAGCAGCTTGGTGGCGGGGGGGCTCGTAGATACGCAGTATTTT.

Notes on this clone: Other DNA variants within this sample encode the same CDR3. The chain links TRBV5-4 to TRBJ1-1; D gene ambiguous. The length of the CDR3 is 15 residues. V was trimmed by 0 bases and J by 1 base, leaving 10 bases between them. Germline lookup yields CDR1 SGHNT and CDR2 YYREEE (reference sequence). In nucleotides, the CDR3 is TGTGCCAGCAGCTTGGTAGGGTCGTCGAACACTGAAGCTTTCTTT. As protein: CASSLVGSSNTEAFF.

The CDR3 region is CASSHPPTGGAETQYF. CDR3 DNA: TGTGCCAGCAGCCACCCCCCTACGGGGGGGGCGGAGACCCAGTACTTC. The rearrangement links TRBV4-2 to TRBJ2-5; 8 nucleotides line up with TRBD2. There are 16 residues in the CDR3. Germline CDR1 LGHNA, CDR2 YNFKEQ. Losses at the gene ends were 3 bases for V and 5 bases for J; bases not matched to a gene: 11.

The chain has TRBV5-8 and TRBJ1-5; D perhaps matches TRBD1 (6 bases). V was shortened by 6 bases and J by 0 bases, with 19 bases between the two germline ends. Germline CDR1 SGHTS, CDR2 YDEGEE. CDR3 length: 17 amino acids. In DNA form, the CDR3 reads TGTGCCAGCACTAGCGGGGGCCAATCATTTAGCAATCAGCCCCAGCATTTT. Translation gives CASTSGGQSFSNQPQHF.

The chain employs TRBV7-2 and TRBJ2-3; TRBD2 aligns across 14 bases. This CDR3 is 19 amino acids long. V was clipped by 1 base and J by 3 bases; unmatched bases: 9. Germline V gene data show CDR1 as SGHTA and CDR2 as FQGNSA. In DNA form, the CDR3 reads TGTGCCAGCAGCTTAGGAATCGGACTAGCGGGGGGCTTAACAGATACGCAGTATTTT. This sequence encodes CASSLGIGLAGGLTDTQYF.